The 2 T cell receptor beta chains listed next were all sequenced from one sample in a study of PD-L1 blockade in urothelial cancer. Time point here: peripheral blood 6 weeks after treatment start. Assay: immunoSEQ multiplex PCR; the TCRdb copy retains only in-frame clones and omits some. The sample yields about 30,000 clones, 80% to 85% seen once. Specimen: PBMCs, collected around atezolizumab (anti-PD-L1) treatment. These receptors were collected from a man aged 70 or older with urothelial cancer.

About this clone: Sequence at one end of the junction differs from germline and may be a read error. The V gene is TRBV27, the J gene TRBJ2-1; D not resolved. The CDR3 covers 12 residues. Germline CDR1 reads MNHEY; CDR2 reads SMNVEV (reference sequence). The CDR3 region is CASSLPGIFSVF. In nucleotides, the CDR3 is TGTGCCAGCAGTTTACCTGGCATATTTTCCGTCTTC.

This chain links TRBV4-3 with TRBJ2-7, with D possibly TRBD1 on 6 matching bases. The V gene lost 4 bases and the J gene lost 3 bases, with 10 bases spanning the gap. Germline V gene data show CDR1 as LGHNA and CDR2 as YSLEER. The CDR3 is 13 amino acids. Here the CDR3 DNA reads TGCGCCAGCAGCCCTGTAGGGGGCTACGAGCAGTACTTC. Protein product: CASSPVGGYEQYF.